A single sample gave rise to the 5 T cell receptor beta chains below, sequenced in a study of technical replicates of blood from a few donors. Here immunoSEQ multiplex PCR was the method, and the copy in TCRdb shows in-frame clones only, minus some. The sample has around 62,000 clones, 95% to 97% seen once. Sequencing was performed on T cells isolated from PBMCs. The receptors derive from a human donor in good health.

V usage is TRBV5-1 and J usage is TRBJ2-3, with 10 bases identical to TRBD2. There are 17 residues in the CDR3. The V segment lost 5 bases and the J segment 5 bases; nucleotides outside the gene matches: 14. CDR1 and CDR2 from the germline V gene are SGHRS and YFSETQ. The CDR3 protein is CASSRRSLAGGKDTQYF. The CDR3 bases are TGCGCCAGCAGTCGAAGGTCCTTAGCGGGAGGAAAAGATACGCAGTATTTT.

The chain uses TRBV30 and TRBJ1-1; D is perhaps TRBD1 (6 bases). Trimming cost V 4 bases and J 2 bases, with 17 bases left between them. In germline, CDR1 is GTSNPN, CDR2 SVGIG (reference sequence). The CDR3 loop spans 15 amino acids. CDR3 sequence (DNA): TGTGCCTGGACCCTTACCGGGGGGCGAAACACTGAAGCTTTCTTT. As protein: CAWTLTGGRNTEAFF. Full variable domain (rest looked up from reference TRBV30 and TRBJ1-1): SQTIHQWPATLVQPVGSPLSLECTVEGTSNPNLYWYRQAAGRGLQLLFYSVGIGQISSEVPQNLSASRPQDRQFILSSKKLLLSDSGFYLCAWTLTGGRNTEAFFGQGTRLTVV.

Note on this clone: Other DNA sequences of this sample code for an identical CDR3. The chain employs TRBV2 and TRBJ2-7; D is possibly TRBD1 (6 bases). Deletions cut 6 bases from V and 4 bases from J, with 10 bases between. The germline CDR1 and CDR2 sequences are SNHLY and FYNNEI. The CDR3 contains 12 residues. The CDR3 protein is CASRGAAYEQYF. CDR3 in DNA: TGTGCCAGCAGGGGGGCTGCATACGAGCAGTACTTC.

The V gene is TRBV27, the J gene TRBJ2-7; 7 bases are a match to TRBD1. The CDR3 covers 15 residues. V was pared by 6 bases and J by 4 bases, with 12 bases of the junction left unmatched. Germline lookup yields CDR1 MNHEY and CDR2 SMNVEV (reference sequence). The CDR3 here is CASRRPRGQYYEQYF. CDR3 nucleotide sequence: TGTGCCAGCAGGCGGCCCCGGGGACAGTATTACGAGCAGTACTTC.

The V and J genes are TRBV29-1 and TRBJ2-5, with 9 bases that match TRBD1. The length of the CDR3 is 14 residues. V shed 5 bases, J shed 7 bases, and the junction held 11 bases outside the gene matches. Germline loops: CDR1 SQVTM, CDR2 ANQGSEA. This chain's CDR3 is CSVPSRQGVTTQYF. The CDR3 bases are TGCAGCGTTCCCTCTAGACAGGGGGTAACGACCCAGTACTTC.